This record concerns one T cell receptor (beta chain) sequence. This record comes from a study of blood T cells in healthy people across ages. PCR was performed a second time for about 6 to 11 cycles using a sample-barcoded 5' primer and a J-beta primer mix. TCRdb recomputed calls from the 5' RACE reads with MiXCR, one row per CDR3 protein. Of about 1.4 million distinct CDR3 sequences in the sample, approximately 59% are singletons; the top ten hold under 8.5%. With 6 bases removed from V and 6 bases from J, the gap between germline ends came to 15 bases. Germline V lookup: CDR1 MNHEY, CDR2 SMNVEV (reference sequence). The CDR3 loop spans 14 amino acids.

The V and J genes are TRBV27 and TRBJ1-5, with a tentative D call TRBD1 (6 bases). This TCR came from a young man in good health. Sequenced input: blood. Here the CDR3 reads CASSVTGFGQPQHF. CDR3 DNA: TGTGCCAGCAGCGTCACAGGGTTTGGTCAGCCCCAGCATTTT.